This T cell receptor (beta chain) is from a study of beta chain features in type 1 diabetes. Study-wide results and limits: Across all four CD4+ subsets, people with type 1 diabetes showed modestly shorter TCRB CDR3s.

In regard to this clone: Its antigen is undetermined.

Every bit of the isolated RNA underwent reverse transcription, so sequencing read expressed TCRB transcripts. The data were produced by immunoSEQ multiplex PCR, yet TCRdb's version contains in-frame clones alone and is incomplete. The table lists around 280,000 clones, around 16% of them singletons. CDR3 length: 14 residues. Per the germline V gene, CDR1 is SQVTM and CDR2 is ANQGSEA. The V end was cut by 6 bases, the J end by 1 base, with 13 bases between. Sequencing was performed on naive CD4+ T cells from blood. The chain employs TRBV29-1 and TRBJ2-1, with D possibly TRBD1 on 5 matching bases. The sequence was collected from a man between 18 and 35 years old with type 1 diabetes. CDR3 nucleotides: TGCAGCGTACTCAAGGGGTTTTCCTACAATGAGCAGTTCTTC. Its translation: CSVLKGFSYNEQFF.